This T cell receptor beta chain was documented in a study of shared clonotypes between healthy human individuals. General study results and limits: Larger estimated richness was generally recorded for naive subsets relative to memory subsets. The study found lower generation probabilities in non-shared clonotypes than in those shared by all four donors.

CD45RO-negative, CCR7-selected cells formed the naive CD8 fraction, which excluded terminally differentiated effector memory CD45RA+ cells. Each sample came from a Caucasian adult donor living in Nashville, Tennessee. V gave up 5 bases and J gave up 6 bases, with 15 bases separating them. The CDR3 sequence is 14 residues long. Germline V gene sequence: CDR1 SEHNR, CDR2 FQNEAQ (reference sequence). Measured with immunoSEQ multiplex PCR; TCRdb has only the in-frame clones, and not every one. The sample consists of millions of clones, just over 90% of them appearing once. Comments on this clone: The antigen is not known.

The J gene is TRBJ2-3, the V gene TRBV7-9; D unclear. Material: naive CD8+ T cells from PBMCs. The TCR sequence derives from a young man in good health. Some clones in this sample may be carry-over from other donors' samples. This chain's CDR3 is CASSPRYGVDTQYF. The CDR3 coding sequence is TGTGCCAGCAGCCCCCGGTATGGAGTGGATACGCAGTATTTT.